The clone carrying this T cell receptor (beta chain) occurred once. Its cognate antigen is unknown. This entry comes from a study of cytotoxic CD8 clonotypes in ibrutinib-treated CLL. Findings of the study overall: With treatment, public clonotypes, which were uncommon, either contracted or remained stable.

Genomic DNA (around 2 micrograms) was obtained from cryopreserved PBMCs for construction of TCR beta libraries. CDR1 is MGHRA, CDR2 YSYEKL, per germline. The CDR3 consists of 14 residues. Deletions cut 1 base from V and 3 bases from J, with 9 bases between. Profiling relied on immunoSEQ multiplex PCR, and the TCRdb table lists in-frame clones only, not all of them. This table holds about 310,000 clones, roughly 79% found once. This receptor was taken from a human donor with chronic lymphocytic leukemia. V usage is TRBV4-1 and J usage is TRBJ1-1; TRBD1 might be the D (6 bases). This material consisted of PBMCs, taken before ibrutinib treatment. The CDR3 reads CASSQVTGYTEAFF. In DNA, the CDR3 is TGCGCCAGCAGCCAAGTCACAGGGTACACTGAAGCTTTCTTT.